This TCR beta chain was sequenced in a study of blood T cell repertoires in COVID-19. Study information: The study drew acute and convalescent COVID-19 samples from the United States, Italy and Spain. The analysed material was cDNA or gDNA that came from T cells, B-cell-depleted T cells, or PBMCs.

Original processing methods: Estimation of nucleated cell counts relied on the amplification of reference gene primers. TCRdb's table, derived via immunoSEQ multiplex PCR, lists solely in-frame clones and lacks some. The DNA was the basis for D and trimming; V, J and clone size are from that table. Altogether 270,000 or so clones are present, 81% being singletons, with the ten largest covering roughly 2.9%. V dropped 5 bases and J dropped 2; count of bases not matched to a gene: 9. The CDR3 has 16 amino acids. Germline lookup yields CDR1 SGHTA and CDR2 FQGNSA. The sample taken for sequencing was peripheral blood. The clonotype comes from a woman aged 55-69 years with active or convalescent COVID-19. The chain joins TRBV7-2 to TRBJ2-4; 7 bases fit TRBD2. The CDR3 DNA is TGTGCCAGCAGCCCCGGGACTACCCTTTCCAAAAACATTCAGTACTTC. This translates into CASSPGTTLSKNIQYF.